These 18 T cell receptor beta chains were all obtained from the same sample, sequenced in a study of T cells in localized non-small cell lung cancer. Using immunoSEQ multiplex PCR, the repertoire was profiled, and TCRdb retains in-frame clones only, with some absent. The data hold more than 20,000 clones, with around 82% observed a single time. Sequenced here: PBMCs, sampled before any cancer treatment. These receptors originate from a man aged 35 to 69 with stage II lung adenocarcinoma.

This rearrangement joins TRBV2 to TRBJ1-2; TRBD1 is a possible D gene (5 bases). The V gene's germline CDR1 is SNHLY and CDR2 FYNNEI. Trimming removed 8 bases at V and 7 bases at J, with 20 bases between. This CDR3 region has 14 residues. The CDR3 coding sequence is TGTGCCAGCGATAAACAGGTGACGTCTGGTGGCTACACCTTC. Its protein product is CASDKQVTSGGYTF.

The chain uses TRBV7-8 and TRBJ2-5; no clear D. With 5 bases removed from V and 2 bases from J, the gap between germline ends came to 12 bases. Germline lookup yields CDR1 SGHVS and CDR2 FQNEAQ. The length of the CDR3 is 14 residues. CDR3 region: CASSARRGQETQYF. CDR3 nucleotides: TGTGCCAGCAGCGCTAGGCGTGGGCAAGAGACCCAGTACTTC.

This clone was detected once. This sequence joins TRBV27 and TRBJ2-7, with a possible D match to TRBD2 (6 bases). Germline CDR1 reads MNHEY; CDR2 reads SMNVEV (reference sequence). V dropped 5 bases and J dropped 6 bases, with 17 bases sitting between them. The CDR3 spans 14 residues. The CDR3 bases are TGTGCCAGCAGTCCGGGGGACCGGAGCTTCGAGCAGTACTTC. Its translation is CASSPGDRSFEQYF.

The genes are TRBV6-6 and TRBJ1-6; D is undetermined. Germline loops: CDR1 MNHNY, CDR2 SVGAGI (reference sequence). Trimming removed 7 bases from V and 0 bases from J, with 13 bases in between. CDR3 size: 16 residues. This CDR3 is CASTQLGSSYNSPLHF. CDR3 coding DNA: TGTGCCAGCACCCAATTGGGGAGCTCCTATAATTCACCCCTCCACTTT.

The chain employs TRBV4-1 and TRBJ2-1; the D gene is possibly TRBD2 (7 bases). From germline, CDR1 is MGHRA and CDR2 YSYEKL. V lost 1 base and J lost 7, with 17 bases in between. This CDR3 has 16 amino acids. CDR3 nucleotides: TGCGCCAGCAGCCAAGCCATGGCGCGGGGGCTAAATGAGCAGTTCTTC. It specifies CASSQAMARGLNEQFF.

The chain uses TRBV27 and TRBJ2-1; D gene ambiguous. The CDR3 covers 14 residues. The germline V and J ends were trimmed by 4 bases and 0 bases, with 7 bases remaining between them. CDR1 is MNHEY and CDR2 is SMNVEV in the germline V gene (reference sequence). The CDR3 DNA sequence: TGTGCCAGCAGTTCCGATAGCTCCTACAATGAGCAGTTCTTC. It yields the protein CASSSDSSYNEQFF.

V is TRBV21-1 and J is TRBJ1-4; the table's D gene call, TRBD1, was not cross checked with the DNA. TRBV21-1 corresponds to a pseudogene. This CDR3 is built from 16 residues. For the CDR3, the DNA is TGTGCCAGCAGCAAAGGGGTTCGGGACAGGGATGAAAAACTGTTTTTT. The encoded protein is CASSKGVRDRDEKLFF.

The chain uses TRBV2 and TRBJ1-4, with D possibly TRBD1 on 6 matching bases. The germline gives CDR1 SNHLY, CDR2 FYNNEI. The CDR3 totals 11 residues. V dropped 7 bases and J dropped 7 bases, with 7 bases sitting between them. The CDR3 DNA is TGTGCCAGCATGGACAGTGAAAAACTGTTTTTT. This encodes CASMDSEKLFF.

CDR3 sequence: CASRTSQVITEAFF. In nucleotides, the CDR3 is TGTGCCAGTAGGACGTCACAGGTAATCACTGAAGCTTTCTTT. The chain joins TRBV19 to TRBJ1-1; D is possibly TRBD1 (5 bases). V lost 6 bases, J lost 4 bases, and 15 bases lay in between. CDR1 is LNHDA, CDR2 SQIVND, per germline (reference sequence). The length of the CDR3 is 14 residues.

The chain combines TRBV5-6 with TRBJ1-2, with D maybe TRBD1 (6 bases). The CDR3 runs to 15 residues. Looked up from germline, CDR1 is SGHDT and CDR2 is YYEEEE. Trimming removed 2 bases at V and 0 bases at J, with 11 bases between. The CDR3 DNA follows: TGTGCCAGCAGCTTAGGACAGACTACTAACTATGGCTACACCTTC. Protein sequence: CASSLGQTTNYGYTF.

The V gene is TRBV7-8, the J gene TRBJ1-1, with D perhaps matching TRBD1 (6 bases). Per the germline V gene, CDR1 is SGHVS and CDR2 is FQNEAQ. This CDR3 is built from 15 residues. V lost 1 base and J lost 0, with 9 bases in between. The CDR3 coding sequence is TGTGCCAGCAGCTTAGGGGGGGGCGTGAACACTGAAGCTTTCTTT. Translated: CASSLGGGVNTEAFF. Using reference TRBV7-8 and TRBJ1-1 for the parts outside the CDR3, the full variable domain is GAGVSQSPRYKVAKRGQDVALRCDPISGHVSLFWYQQALGQGPEFLTYFQNEAQLDKSGLPSDRFFAERPEGSVSTLKIQRTQQEDSAVYLCASSLGGGVNTEAFFGQGTRLTVV.

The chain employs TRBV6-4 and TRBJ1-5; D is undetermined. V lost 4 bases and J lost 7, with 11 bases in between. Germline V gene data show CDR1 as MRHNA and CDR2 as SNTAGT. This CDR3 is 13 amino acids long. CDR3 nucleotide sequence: TGTGCCAGCAGTGCAGAGTCTGGGCAGCCCCAGCATTTT. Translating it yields CASSAESGQPQHF.

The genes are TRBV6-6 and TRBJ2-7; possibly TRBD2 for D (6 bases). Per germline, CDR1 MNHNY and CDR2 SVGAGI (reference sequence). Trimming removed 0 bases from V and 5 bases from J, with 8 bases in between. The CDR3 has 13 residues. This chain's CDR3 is CASSYSWGDEQYF. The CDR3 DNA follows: TGTGCCAGCAGTTACTCGTGGGGGGACGAGCAGTACTTC.

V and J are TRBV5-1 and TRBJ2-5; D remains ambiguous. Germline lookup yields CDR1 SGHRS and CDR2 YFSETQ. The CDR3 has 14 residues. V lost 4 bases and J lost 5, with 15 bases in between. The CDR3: CASSPDSSGETQYF. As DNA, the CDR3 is TGCGCCAGCAGCCCCGATTCCAGTGGGGAGACCCAGTACTTC. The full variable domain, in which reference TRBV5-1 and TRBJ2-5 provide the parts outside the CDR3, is KAGVTQTPRYLIKTRGQQVTLSCSPISGHRSVSWYQQTPGQGLQFLFEYFSETQRNKGNFPGRFSGRQFSNSRSEMNVSTLELGDSALYLCASSPDSSGETQYFGPGTRLLVL.

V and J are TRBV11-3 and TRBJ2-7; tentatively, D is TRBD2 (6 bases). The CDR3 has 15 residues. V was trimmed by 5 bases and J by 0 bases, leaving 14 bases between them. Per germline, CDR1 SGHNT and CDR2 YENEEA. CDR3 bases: TGTGCCAGCAGCCCCTTCTTGGGACTCTCCTACGAGCAGTACTTC. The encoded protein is CASSPFLGLSYEQYF.

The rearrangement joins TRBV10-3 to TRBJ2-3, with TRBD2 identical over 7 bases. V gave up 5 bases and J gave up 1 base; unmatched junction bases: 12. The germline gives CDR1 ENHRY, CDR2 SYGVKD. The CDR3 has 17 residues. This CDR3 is CAISNGGTTSGTDTQYF. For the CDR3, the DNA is TGTGCCATCAGTAACGGGGGGACTACATCCGGCACAGATACGCAGTATTTT.

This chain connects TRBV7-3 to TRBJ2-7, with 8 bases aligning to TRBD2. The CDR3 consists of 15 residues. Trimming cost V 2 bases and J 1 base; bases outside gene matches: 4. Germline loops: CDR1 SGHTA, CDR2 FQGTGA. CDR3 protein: CASSLVSGGSYEQYF. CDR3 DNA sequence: TGTGCCAGCAGCTTAGTCAGCGGGGGTTCCTACGAGCAGTACTTC.

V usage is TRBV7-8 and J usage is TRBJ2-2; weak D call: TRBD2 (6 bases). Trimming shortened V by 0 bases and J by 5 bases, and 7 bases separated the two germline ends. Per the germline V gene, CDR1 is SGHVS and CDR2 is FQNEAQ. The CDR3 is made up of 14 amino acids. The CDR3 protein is CASSLAGGTGELFF. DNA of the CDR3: TGTGCCAGCAGCTTAGCGGGGGGAACCGGGGAGCTGTTTTTT. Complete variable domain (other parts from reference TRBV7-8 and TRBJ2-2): GAGVSQSPRYKVAKRGQDVALRCDPISGHVSLFWYQQALGQGPEFLTYFQNEAQLDKSGLPSDRFFAERPEGSVSTLKIQRTQQEDSAVYLCASSLAGGTGELFFGEGSRLTVL.